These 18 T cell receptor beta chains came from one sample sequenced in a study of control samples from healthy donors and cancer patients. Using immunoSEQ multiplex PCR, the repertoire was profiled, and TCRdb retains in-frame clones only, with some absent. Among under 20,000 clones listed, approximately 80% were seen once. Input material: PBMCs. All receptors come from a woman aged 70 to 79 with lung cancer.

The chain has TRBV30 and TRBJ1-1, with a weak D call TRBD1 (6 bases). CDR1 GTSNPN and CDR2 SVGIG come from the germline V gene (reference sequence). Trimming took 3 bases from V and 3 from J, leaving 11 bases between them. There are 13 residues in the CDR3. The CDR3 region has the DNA TGTGCCTGGAGGGACAGTGGGGACACTGAAGCTTTCTTT. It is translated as CAWRDSGDTEAFF.

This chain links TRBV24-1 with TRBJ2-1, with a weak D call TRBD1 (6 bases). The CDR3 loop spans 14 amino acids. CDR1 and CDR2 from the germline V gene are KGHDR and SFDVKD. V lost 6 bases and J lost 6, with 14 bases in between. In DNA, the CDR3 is TGTGCCACCAGTCAGGTCAGGGGTCGCAATGAGCAGTTCTTC. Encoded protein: CATSQVRGRNEQFF.

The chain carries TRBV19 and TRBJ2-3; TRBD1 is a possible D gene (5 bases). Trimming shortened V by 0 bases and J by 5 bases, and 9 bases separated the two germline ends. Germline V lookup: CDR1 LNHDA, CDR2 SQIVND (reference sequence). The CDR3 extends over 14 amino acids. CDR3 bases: TGTGCCAGTAGTATAGACAGGGCCCGAGATACGCAGTATTTT. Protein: CASSIDRARDTQYF.

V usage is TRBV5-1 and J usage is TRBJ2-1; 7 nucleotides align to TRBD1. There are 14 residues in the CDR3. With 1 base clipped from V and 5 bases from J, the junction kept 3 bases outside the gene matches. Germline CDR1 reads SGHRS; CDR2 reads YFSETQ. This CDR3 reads CASSLTGANNEQFF. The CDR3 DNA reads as TGCGCCAGCAGCTTGACAGGGGCCAACAATGAGCAGTTCTTC.

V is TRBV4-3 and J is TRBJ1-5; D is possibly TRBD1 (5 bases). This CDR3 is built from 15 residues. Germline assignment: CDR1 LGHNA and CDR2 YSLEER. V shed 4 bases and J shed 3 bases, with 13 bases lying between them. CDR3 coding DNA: TGCGCCAGCAGCCTCCAACGGGGGATCAATCAGCCCCAGCATTTT. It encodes CASSLQRGINQPQHF.

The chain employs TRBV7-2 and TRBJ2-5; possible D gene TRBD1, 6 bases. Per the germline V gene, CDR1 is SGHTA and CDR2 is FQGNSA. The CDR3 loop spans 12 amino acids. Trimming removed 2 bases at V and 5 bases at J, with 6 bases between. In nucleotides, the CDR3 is TGTGCCAGCAGCTTAAGGGGGGAGACCCAGTACTTC. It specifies CASSLRGETQYF.

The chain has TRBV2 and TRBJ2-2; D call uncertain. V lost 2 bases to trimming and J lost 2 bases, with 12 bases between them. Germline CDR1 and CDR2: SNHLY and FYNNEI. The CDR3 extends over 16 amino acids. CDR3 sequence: CASSERAHSNTGELFF. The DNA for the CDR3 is TGTGCCAGCAGTGAACGGGCTCACTCAAACACCGGGGAGCTGTTTTTT.

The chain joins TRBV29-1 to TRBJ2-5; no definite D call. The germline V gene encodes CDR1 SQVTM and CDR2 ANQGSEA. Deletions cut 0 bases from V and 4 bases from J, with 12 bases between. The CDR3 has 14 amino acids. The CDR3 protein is CSVEDGTNPETQYF. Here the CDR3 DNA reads TGCAGCGTTGAAGACGGTACCAATCCAGAGACCCAGTACTTC.

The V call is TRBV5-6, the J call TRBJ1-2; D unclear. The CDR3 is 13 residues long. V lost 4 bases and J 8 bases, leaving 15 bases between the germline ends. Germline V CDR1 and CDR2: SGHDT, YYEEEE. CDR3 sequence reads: CASSLPPGGGYTF. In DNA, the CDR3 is TGTGCCAGCAGCCTCCCCCCCGGTGGGGGCTACACCTTC.

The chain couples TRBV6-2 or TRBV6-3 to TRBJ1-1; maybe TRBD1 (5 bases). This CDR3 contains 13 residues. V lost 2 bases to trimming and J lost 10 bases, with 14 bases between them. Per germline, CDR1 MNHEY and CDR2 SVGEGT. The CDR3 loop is CASSYDGAAGAFF. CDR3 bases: TGTGCCAGCAGTTACGACGGGGCCGCAGGAGCTTTCTTT.

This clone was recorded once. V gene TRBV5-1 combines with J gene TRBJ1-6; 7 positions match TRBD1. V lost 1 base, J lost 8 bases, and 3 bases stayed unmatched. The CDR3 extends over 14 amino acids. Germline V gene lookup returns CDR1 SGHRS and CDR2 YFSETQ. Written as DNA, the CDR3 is TGCGCCAGCAGCTTGTGGGACAGAGATTCACCCCTCCACTTT. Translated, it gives CASSLWDRDSPLHF. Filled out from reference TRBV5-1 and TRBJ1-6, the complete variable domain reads KAGVTQTPRYLIKTRGQQVTLSCSPISGHRSVSWYQQTPGQGLQFLFEYFSETQRNKGNFPGRFSGRQFSNSRSEMNVSTLELGDSALYLCASSLWDRDSPLHFGNGTRLTVT.

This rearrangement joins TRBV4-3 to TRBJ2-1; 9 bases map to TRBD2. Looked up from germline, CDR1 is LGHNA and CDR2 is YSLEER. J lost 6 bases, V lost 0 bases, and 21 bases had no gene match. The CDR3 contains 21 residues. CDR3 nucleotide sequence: TGCGCCAGCAGCCAAGATCGGTGGCTAGCGGGAAGAACCCGCTACGGCAATGAGCAGTTCTTC. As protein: CASSQDRWLAGRTRYGNEQFF.

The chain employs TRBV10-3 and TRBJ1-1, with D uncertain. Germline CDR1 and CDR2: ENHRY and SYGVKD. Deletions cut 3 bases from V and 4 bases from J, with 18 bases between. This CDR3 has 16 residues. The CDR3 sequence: CAISDPALRASTEAFF. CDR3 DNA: TGTGCCATCAGTGACCCCGCGCTTCGGGCCTCCACTGAAGCTTTCTTT.

The CDR3 loop reads CSVEVGTSIGEQFF. Here the CDR3 DNA reads TGCAGCGTTGAAGTGGGGACTAGCATCGGTGAGCAGTTCTTC. The chain employs TRBV29-1 and TRBJ2-1; 9 bases fit TRBD2. V gave up 1 base and J gave up 9 bases; unmatched junction bases: 7. CDR3 length: 14 residues. Germline V gives CDR1 SQVTM, CDR2 ANQGSEA.

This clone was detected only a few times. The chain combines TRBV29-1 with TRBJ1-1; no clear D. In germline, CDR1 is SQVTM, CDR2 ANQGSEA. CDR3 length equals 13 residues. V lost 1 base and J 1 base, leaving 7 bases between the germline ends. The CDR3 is CSVEGRQNTEAFF. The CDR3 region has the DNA TGCAGCGTTGAAGGGCGGCAGAACACTGAAGCTTTCTTT.

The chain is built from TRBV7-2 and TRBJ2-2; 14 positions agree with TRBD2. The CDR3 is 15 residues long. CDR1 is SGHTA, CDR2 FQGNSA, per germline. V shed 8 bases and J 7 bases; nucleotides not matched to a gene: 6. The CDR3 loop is CASRLAGGKGGELFF. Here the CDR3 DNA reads TGTGCCAGCCGACTAGCGGGAGGGAAGGGCGGGGAGCTGTTTTTT.

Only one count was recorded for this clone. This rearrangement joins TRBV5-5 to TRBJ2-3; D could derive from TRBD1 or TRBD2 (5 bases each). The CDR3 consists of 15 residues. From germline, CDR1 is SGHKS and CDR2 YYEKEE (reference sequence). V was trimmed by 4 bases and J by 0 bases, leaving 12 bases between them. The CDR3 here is CASSEGTASTDTQYF. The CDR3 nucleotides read TGTGCCAGCAGCGAGGGGACGGCTAGCACAGATACGCAGTATTTT.

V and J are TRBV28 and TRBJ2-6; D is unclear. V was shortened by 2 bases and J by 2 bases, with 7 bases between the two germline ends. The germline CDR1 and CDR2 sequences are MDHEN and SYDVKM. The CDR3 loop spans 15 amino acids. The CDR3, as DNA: TGTGCCAGCAGTTTAGTCATCCCTGGGGCCAACGTCCTGACTTTC. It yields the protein CASSLVIPGANVLTF.